This TCR beta chain emerged from a study of blood T cell repertoires in COVID-19. Study-level background: Nucleic acid was either cDNA or gDNA, and it came from T cells, B-cell-depleted T cells, or PBMCs.

Assay used: immunoSEQ multiplex PCR; TCRdb lists only in-frame clones, some missing. The repertoire holds 80,000 or so clones, 80% to 90% seen once, with approximately 11% in the top ten. Seattle patient enrollment occurred during active infection, with longitudinal follow-up thereafter. Trimming removed 0 bases from V and 0 bases from J, with 12 bases in between. CDR1 and CDR2 (germline): SGDLS, YYNGEE. This CDR3 has 16 amino acids. This clone was detected a few times. The origin of this receptor is a man in his sixties with COVID-19, enrolled during active disease. The chain recombines TRBV9 with TRBJ1-1; D is perhaps TRBD1 (6 bases). Sequencing used peripheral blood. The CDR3 protein is CASSVGEGTMNTEAFF. Here the CDR3 DNA reads TGTGCCAGCAGCGTAGGGGAGGGGACAATGAACACTGAAGCTTTCTTT.